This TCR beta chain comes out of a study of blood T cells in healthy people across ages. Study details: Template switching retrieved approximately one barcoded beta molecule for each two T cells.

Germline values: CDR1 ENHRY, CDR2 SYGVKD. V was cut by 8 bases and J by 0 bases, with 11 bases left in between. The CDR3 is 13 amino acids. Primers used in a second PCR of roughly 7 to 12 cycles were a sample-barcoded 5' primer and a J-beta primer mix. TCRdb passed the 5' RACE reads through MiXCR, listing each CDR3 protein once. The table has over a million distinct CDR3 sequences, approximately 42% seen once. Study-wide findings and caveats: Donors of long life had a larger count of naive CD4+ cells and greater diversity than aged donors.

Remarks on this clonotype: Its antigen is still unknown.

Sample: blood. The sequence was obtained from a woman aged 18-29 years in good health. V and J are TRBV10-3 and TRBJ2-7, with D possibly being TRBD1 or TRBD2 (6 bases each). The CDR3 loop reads CAIGGPSSYEQYF. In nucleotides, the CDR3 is TGTGCCATCGGGGGGCCTTCCTCCTACGAGCAGTACTTC.